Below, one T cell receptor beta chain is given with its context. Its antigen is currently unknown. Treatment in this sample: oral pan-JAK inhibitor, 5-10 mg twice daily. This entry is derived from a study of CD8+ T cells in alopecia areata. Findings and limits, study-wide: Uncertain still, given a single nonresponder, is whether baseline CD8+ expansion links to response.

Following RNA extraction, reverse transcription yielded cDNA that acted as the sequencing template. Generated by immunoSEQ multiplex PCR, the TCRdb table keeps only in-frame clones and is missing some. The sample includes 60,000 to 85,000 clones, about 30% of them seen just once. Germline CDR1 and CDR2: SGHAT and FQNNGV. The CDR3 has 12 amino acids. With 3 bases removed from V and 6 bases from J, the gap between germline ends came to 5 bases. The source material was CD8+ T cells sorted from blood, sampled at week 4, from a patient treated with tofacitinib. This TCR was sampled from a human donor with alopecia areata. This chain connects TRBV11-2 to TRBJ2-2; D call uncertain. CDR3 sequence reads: CASSFRAGELFF. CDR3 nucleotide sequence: TGTGCCAGCAGCTTTAGGGCCGGGGAGCTGTTTTTT.